This T cell receptor beta chain was profiled in a study of blood T cells in healthy people across ages. About this clonotype: The antigen is undetermined.

Primers used in a second PCR of roughly 6 to 12 cycles were a sample-barcoded 5' primer and a J-beta primer mix. TCRdb used MiXCR to reprocess the 5' RACE reads, holding one entry per CDR3 protein. This table holds hundreds of thousands of distinct CDR3 sequences, more than 50% found once. V was shortened by 5 bases and J by 2 bases, with 16 bases between the two germline ends. Germline assignment: CDR1 SGHTA and CDR2 FQGNSA. CDR3 length: 16 amino acids. Study-wide results and limits: Possibly, changes in expanded clonotypes were confounded because donor CMV status was unknown. Donors of long life had a larger count of naive CD4+ cells and greater diversity than aged donors. Calculation of diversity from one million T cells yielded estimates considered to be underestimates.

Isolation per sample recovered at least 7 million PBMCs. V gene TRBV7-2 combines with J gene TRBJ1-5, with D perhaps matching TRBD1 (5 bases). This sequence originates from a man aged 35 to 55 in good health. Sequenced sample: blood. DNA of the CDR3: TGTGCCAGCAGCCCCCGGGACGGAGGCCGCAATCAGCCCCAGCATTTT. Protein product: CASSPRDGGRNQPQHF.